The 14 T cell receptor beta chains in this list originate from one sample, sequenced in a study of T cell changes during pregnancy in multiple sclerosis. Some clones are missing from TCRdb's copy, which holds only in-frame ones; the method was immunoSEQ multiplex PCR. The data show about 48,000 clones, approximately 85% seen once. The sample in question was CD4+ T cells from peripheral blood mononuclear cells, obtained in the second trimester of pregnancy. The source is a female donor with multiple sclerosis, enrolled in a pregnancy study.

The V and J genes are TRBV19 and TRBJ2-5, with 8 positions matching TRBD1. Germline V gives CDR1 LNHDA, CDR2 SQIVND (reference sequence). CDR3 size: 14 residues. Trimming at V came to 8 bases and at J to 5 bases, leaving 10 bases not matched to a gene. Here the CDR3 reads CASSTQGAQETQYF. For the CDR3, the DNA is TGTGCCAGTTCAACTCAGGGGGCTCAGGAGACCCAGTACTTC.

In nucleotides, the CDR3 is TGTGCCTGGAGTCTACGCCTAGCTGCAAATGAGCAGTTCTTC. Its translation is CAWSLRLAANEQFF. The J gene is TRBJ2-1, the V gene TRBV30; possibly TRBD2 for D (5 bases). The V and J ends lost 2 bases and 7 bases respectively, with 15 bases between them. Germline CDR1 reads GTSNPN; CDR2 reads SVGIG (reference sequence). The length of the CDR3 is 14 residues.

V usage is TRBV5-4 and J usage is TRBJ1-2; TRBD1 might be the D (6 bases). The germline V and J ends were trimmed by 3 bases and 3 bases, with 12 bases remaining between them. The CDR3 spans 14 residues. Per the germline V gene, CDR1 is SGHNT and CDR2 is YYREEE (reference sequence). In DNA form, the CDR3 reads TGTGCCAGCAGCTCCACCAGGGGAGACTATGGCTACACCTTC. Its protein is CASSSTRGDYGYTF.

V and J are TRBV6-4 and TRBJ2-3, with a weak D call TRBD2 (5 bases). This CDR3 contains 14 residues. Germline V gene sequence: CDR1 MRHNA, CDR2 SNTAGT. V gave up 4 bases and J gave up 2 bases, with 10 bases separating them. CDR3 DNA sequence: TGTGCCAGCAGTGTCCAGCGGAACACAGATACGCAGTATTTT. This codes for CASSVQRNTDTQYF.

The chain carries TRBV7-2 and TRBJ2-5, with D perhaps TRBD2 (5 bases). Deletions cut 1 base from V and 5 bases from J, with 20 bases between. Germline V gives CDR1 SGHTA, CDR2 FQGNSA. The CDR3 is 17 amino acids. The CDR3 loop is CASSLVPWTSVGETQYF. In nucleotides, the CDR3 is TGTGCCAGCAGCTTAGTGCCGTGGACTTCCGTCGGGGAGACCCAGTACTTC. The variable domain in full, with the rest retrieved from reference TRBV7-2 and TRBJ2-5, is GAGVSQSPSNKVTEKGKDVELRCDPISGHTALYWYRQSLGQGLEFLIYFQGNSAPDKSGLPSDRFSAERTGGSVSTLTIQRTQQEDSAVYLCASSLVPWTSVGETQYFGPGTRLLVL.

The chain joins TRBV30 to TRBJ1-5; 8 bases map to TRBD1. The CDR3 is 15 residues long. Trimming at V came to 2 bases and at J to 2 bases, leaving 5 bases not matched to a gene. CDR1 GTSNPN and CDR2 SVGIG come from the germline V gene (reference sequence). CDR3 nucleotides: TGTGCCTGGAGTTTCGGGACAGGCGGCAATCAGCCCCAGCATTTT. Protein sequence: CAWSFGTGGNQPQHF.

J is TRBJ2-3 and V is TRBV5-1; 12 nucleotides match TRBD2. The germline V gene has CDR1 SGHRS and CDR2 YFSETQ. Losses at the gene ends were 1 base for V and 7 bases for J; bases not matched to a gene: 4. The CDR3 loop spans 15 amino acids. The CDR3 nucleotides read TGCGCCAGCAGCTTGACTAGCGGGAGGTTCCATACGCAGTATTTT. Its protein product is CASSLTSGRFHTQYF.

This clone was counted a single time. The chain employs TRBV7-9 and TRBJ1-1; D is possibly TRBD1 (5 bases). Trimming removed 5 bases from V and 7 bases from J, with 8 bases in between. Germline V lookup: CDR1 SEHNR, CDR2 FQNEAQ (reference sequence). The CDR3 is 11 amino acids. The CDR3 loop is CASSLQGEAFF. DNA of the CDR3: TGTGCCAGCAGCCTCCAGGGTGAAGCTTTCTTT.

This clone was recorded only once. The chain joins TRBV23-1 to TRBJ2-4; the match to TRBD1 covers 7 bases. TRBV23-1 is designated an ORF whose function remains uncertain. J was trimmed by 9 bases and V by 0 bases; bases with no gene match: 23. This CDR3 is 20 amino acids long. CDR3 residues: CASSQSRVPGQPNRPSIQYF. The CDR3 DNA reads TGCGCCAGCAGTCAATCGAGGGTCCCGGGACAGCCTAATCGGCCCAGCATTCAGTACTTC.

CDR3 region: CASKRTSGRASETQYF. In DNA, the CDR3 is TGTGCCAGCAAGCGGACTAGCGGGAGGGCCTCGGAGACCCAGTACTTC. The chain links TRBV27 to TRBJ2-5; 15 bases map to TRBD2. The V segment lost 7 bases and the J segment 5 bases; nucleotides outside the gene matches: 8. Germline CDR1 MNHEY, CDR2 SMNVEV (reference sequence). The CDR3 has 16 amino acids.

This clone was observed a few times. The chain employs TRBV5-1 and TRBJ2-2; D is ambiguous. V was trimmed by 4 bases and J by 5 bases, leaving 9 bases between them. This CDR3 is built from 13 residues. The V gene's germline CDR1 is SGHRS and CDR2 YFSETQ. CDR3 nucleotide sequence: TGCGCCAGCAGCCCAGATCAGACCGGGGAGCTGTTTTTT. The encoded protein is CASSPDQTGELFF.

This sequence joins TRBV30 and TRBJ1-5; 7 positions match TRBD1. V was clipped by 3 bases and J by 0 bases; unmatched bases: 14. This CDR3 comprises 18 residues. Per the germline V gene, CDR1 is GTSNPN and CDR2 is SVGIG (reference sequence). The CDR3 sequence: CAWSATRDSRYSNQPQHF. The CDR3 DNA reads TGTGCCTGGAGCGCAACCCGGGACAGCCGGTATAGCAATCAGCCCCAGCATTTT.

In its sample, this clone was seen a few times. This sequence joins TRBV28 and TRBJ1-2, with 9 bases matching TRBD1. The V gene's germline CDR1 is MDHEN and CDR2 SYDVKM. The CDR3 is 14 residues long. The V and J ends lost 3 bases and 7 bases, in that order; junction bases with no gene match: 6. As DNA, the CDR3 is TGTGCCAGCAGTTTGGGGACAGGGCCATTTGGCTACACCTTC. This codes for CASSLGTGPFGYTF.

This clone was observed a single time. The chain couples TRBV6-5 to TRBJ2-7; the D gene is possibly TRBD1 (5 bases). The CDR3 has 15 amino acids. The V gene's germline CDR1 is MNHEY and CDR2 SVGAGI. Deletions cut 5 bases from V and 7 bases from J, with 21 bases between. The CDR3 protein is CASSPIGAGIGEQYF. The CDR3 region has the DNA TGTGCCAGCAGTCCAATTGGGGCTGGTATAGGAGAGCAGTACTTC.